This T cell receptor (beta chain) stems from a study of blood T cell repertoires in COVID-19. Study-level information: The United States, Italy and Spain provided the acute and convalescent COVID-19 samples. Sample material is recorded as cDNA or gDNA derived from T cells, B-cell-depleted T cells, or PBMCs.

The CDR3 loop spans 15 amino acids. V was shortened by 2 bases and J by 9 bases, with 14 bases between the two germline ends. Germline CDR1 reads SEHNR; CDR2 reads FQNEAQ (reference sequence). Per the original data handling: Cell counts per sample came from amplifying reference gene primers. Assay: immunoSEQ multiplex PCR; the TCRdb copy retains only in-frame clones and omits some. D and trimming come from the DNA, and the V and J calls and clone size come from that table. The sample lists 35,000 to 40,000 clones, 70% to 85% occurring once. The V and J genes are TRBV7-9 and TRBJ1-6; a weak D match, TRBD1 (6 bases). This sequence originates from a human donor with acute or convalescent COVID-19. The donor label of this sample is uncertain. The sequencing input was peripheral blood. The CDR3 is CASSLRGAEFSPLHF. CDR3 bases: TGTGCCAGCAGCTTACGGGGGGCAGAATTTTCACCCCTCCACTTT.